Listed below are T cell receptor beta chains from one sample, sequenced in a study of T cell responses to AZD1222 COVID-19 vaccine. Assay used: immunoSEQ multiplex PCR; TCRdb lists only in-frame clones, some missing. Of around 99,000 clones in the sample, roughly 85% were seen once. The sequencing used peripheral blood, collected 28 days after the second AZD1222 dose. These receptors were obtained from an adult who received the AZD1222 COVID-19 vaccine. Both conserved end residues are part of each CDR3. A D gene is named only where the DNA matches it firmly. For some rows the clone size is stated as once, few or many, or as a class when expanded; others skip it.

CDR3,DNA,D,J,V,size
CASSPQGYEQYF,TGTGCCAGCAGCCCACAGGGATACGAGCAGTACTTC,-,TRBJ2-7,TRBV11-2,-
CASSASGGEVGELFF,TGTGCCAGCAGCGCTAGCGGGGGAGAGGTCGGGGAGCTGTTTTTT,TRBD2,TRBJ2-2,TRBV5-6,-
CAWETANYGYTF,TGTGCCTGGGAGACAGCTAACTATGGCTACACCTTC,-,TRBJ1-2,TRBV30,-
CASSQEIEPTYEQYF,TGCGCCAGCAGCCAAGAAATAGAACCCACCTACGAGCAGTACTTC,-,TRBJ2-7,TRBV4-3,-
CASSLTWLSGYTF,TGCGCCAGCAGCTTGACTTGGTTGAGCGGCTACACCTTC,-,TRBJ1-2,TRBV5-1,-
CASSFNRADFDEQYF,TGTGCCAGCAGTTTCAACAGGGCCGATTTCGACGAGCAGTACTTC,-,TRBJ2-7,TRBV6-5,-
CASSLALNTEAFF,TGTGCCAGCAGCTTAGCACTGAACACTGAAGCTTTCTTT,-,TRBJ1-1,TRBV7-9,-
CASSSGDSPLHF,TGTGCCAGCAGCTCAGGGGATTCACCCCTCCACTTT,-,TRBJ1-6,TRBV7-9,-
CATSALGQGDQPQHF,TGTGCCACCAGTGCATTGGGTCAGGGTGATCAGCCCCAGCATTTT,-,TRBJ1-5,TRBV24-1,-
CASSLWLTEAFF,TGTGCCAGCAGTTTATGGCTCACTGAAGCTTTCTTT,-,TRBJ1-1,TRBV12-3/TRBV12-4,-
CASSLTGTGAGNTIYF,TGTGCCAGCAGCTTAACGGGGACAGGGGCTGGAAACACCATATATTTT,TRBD1,TRBJ1-3,TRBV7-3,-
CASSQDKGWGSEAFF,TGCGCCAGCAGCCAAGATAAGGGGTGGGGATCTGAAGCTTTCTTT,-,TRBJ1-1,TRBV4-3,-
CASSYSGQGRNNEQFF,TGTGCCAGCAGTTACTCGGGACAGGGGAGGAACAATGAGCAGTTCTTC,TRBD1,TRBJ2-1,TRBV6-2/TRBV6-3,-
CASTTGGSSNYGYTF,TGTGCCAGTACGACGGGGGGCTCCTCTAACTATGGCTACACCTTC,-,TRBJ1-2,TRBV19,-
CASRLTGQGDVLTF,TGTGCCAGCAGGTTGACGGGACAGGGGGACGTCCTGACTTTC,TRBD1,TRBJ2-6,TRBV5-5,-
CASSRTGDNYGYTF,TGTGCCAGCAGCCGGACAGGGGATAACTATGGCTACACCTTC,TRBD1,TRBJ1-2,TRBV27,-
CAWSGQHSNQPQHF,TGTGCCTGGAGTGGACAGCATAGCAATCAGCCCCAGCATTTT,-,TRBJ1-5,TRBV30,-
CASREGGAGYGYTF,TGTGCCAGTAGGGAAGGCGGAGCGGGCTATGGCTACACCTTC,-,TRBJ1-2,TRBV19,-
CAISDTAGSYNEQFF,TGTGCCATCAGTGATACAGCGGGGAGTTACAATGAGCAGTTCTTC,TRBD2,TRBJ2-1,TRBV10-3,few
CASSHKTSGDNNEQFF,TGTGCCAGCAGCCATAAGACTAGCGGAGATAACAATGAGCAGTTCTTC,TRBD2,TRBJ2-1,TRBV7-9,-
CASGLKSRDTRPDTEAFF,TGTGCCAGCGGATTGAAAAGCCGGGACACCCGACCGGACACTGAAGCTTTCTTT,-,TRBJ1-1,TRBV21-1,-
CASSQEGRAGGYTF,TGCGCCAGCAGCCAAGAAGGCAGGGCCGGGGGCTACACCTTC,-,TRBJ1-2,TRBV4-3,-
CASSSSRLFSGNTIYF,TGTGCCAGCAGCTCATCAAGACTATTCTCTGGAAACACCATATATTTT,-,TRBJ1-3,TRBV5-8,-
CASSLKGGDLLYVSYNEQFF,TGTGCCAGCAGCTTAAAGGGGGGGGATCTACTTTACGTCTCCTACAATGAGCAGTTCTTC,-,TRBJ2-1,TRBV7-6,-
CASKDDSYFDEQFF,TGTGCCAGCAAAGATGACAGCTATTTCGATGAGCAGTTCTTC,-,TRBJ2-1,TRBV2,-
CASSLVKGTGELFF,TGTGCCAGCAGCTTAGTCAAGGGAACCGGGGAGCTGTTTTTT,-,TRBJ2-2,TRBV11-2,-
CASSLAGTNYNEQFF,TGTGCCAGCAGCTTGGCCGGGACCAATTACAATGAGCAGTTCTTC,-,TRBJ2-1,TRBV5-5,-
CASTTGRYNEQFF,TGTGCCAGCACTACAGGGCGTTACAATGAGCAGTTCTTC,-,TRBJ2-1,TRBV27,once
CASSRGDGTSYEQYF,TGCGCCAGCAGCCGAGGAGACGGGACTTCCTACGAGCAGTACTTC,-,TRBJ2-7,TRBV4-1,-
CASSPQQFGGEQFF,TGTGCCAGCAGCCCTCAGCAGTTTGGGGGCGAGCAGTTCTTC,-,TRBJ2-1,TRBV5-6,-
CASRAQVGNYGYTF,TGTGCCAGCAGAGCCCAGGTGGGAAACTATGGCTACACCTTC,-,TRBJ1-2,TRBV2,-
CASSYSTHHPYEQYF,TGTGCCAGCAGTTATTCCACCCACCACCCATACGAGCAGTACTTC,-,TRBJ2-7,TRBV6-9,-
CASSLAGIRGQAFF,TGTGCCAGCAGCTTAGCGGGCATTCGGGGGCAAGCTTTCTTT,-,TRBJ1-1,TRBV7-9,once
CASVDNKNIQYF,TGTGCTAGTGTGGATAACAAAAACATTCAGTACTTC,-,TRBJ2-4,TRBV12-5,-
CASSLRLGLRYEQYF,TGTGCCAGCAGTTTACGACTTGGACTTCGGTACGAGCAGTACTTC,-,TRBJ2-7,TRBV27,-
CATLGSNLYGYTF,TGTGCCACCCTAGGCAGTAATCTCTATGGCTACACCTTC,-,TRBJ1-2,TRBV27,-
CASSSGQGLTEKLFF,TGTGCCAGCAGCTCGGGACAGGGCCTCACAGAAAAACTGTTTTTT,TRBD1,TRBJ1-4,TRBV5-8,-
CASSEGGAYEQYF,TGTGCCAGCAGTGAGGGGGGGGCCTACGAGCAGTACTTC,TRBD2,TRBJ2-7,TRBV6-1,-
CASSSRQGGDTQYF,TGTGCCAGCAGCTCAAGACAGGGAGGAGATACGCAGTATTTT,-,TRBJ2-3,TRBV3-1/TRBV3-2,-
CASSYLSGGARNEQFF,TGTGCCAGCAGTTACTTAAGCGGGGGGGCTCGGAATGAGCAGTTCTTC,TRBD2,TRBJ2-1,TRBV6-5,-
CASSLDNEQFF,TGTGCCAGCAGTCTCGACAATGAGCAGTTCTTC,-,TRBJ2-1,TRBV6-5,-
CASSSAGSTGELFF,TGCGCCAGCAGCTCCGCGGGGTCCACCGGGGAGCTGTTTTTT,-,TRBJ2-2,TRBV5-1,-
CASSSDTSDNEQFF,TGCGCCAGCAGCTCGGACACGTCGGACAATGAGCAGTTCTTC,-,TRBJ2-1,TRBV5-1,-
CAISEGAGRNQPQHF,TGTGCCATCAGTGAGGGAGCAGGGCGGAATCAGCCCCAGCATTTT,-,TRBJ1-5,TRBV10-3,-
CASSHSSGRAHGYTF,TGTGCCAGCAGCCATTCCTCGGGCCGAGCCCATGGCTACACCTTC,-,TRBJ1-2,TRBV3-1/TRBV3-2,few
CASSLRGTGVGEKLFF,TGTGCCAGCAGCTTAAGGGGGACGGGGGTAGGTGAAAAACTGTTTTTT,-,TRBJ1-4,TRBV7-2,-
CASSLARNTGELFF,TGTGCCAGCAGCTTAGCCCGGAACACCGGGGAGCTGTTTTTT,-,TRBJ2-2,TRBV7-2,-
CASSRDRGYYTF,TGCGCCAGCAGCCGGGACAGGGGGTACTACACCTTC,TRBD1,TRBJ1-2,TRBV4-3,-
CASSLGEGIAGSYEQYF,TGTGCCAGCAGCTTAGGGGAGGGGATAGCGGGGAGCTACGAGCAGTACTTC,TRBD2,TRBJ2-7,TRBV11-2,-
CATSETPNTEAFF,TGTGCCACCAGCGAAACGCCGAACACTGAAGCTTTCTTT,-,TRBJ1-1,TRBV5-4,once
CAWTGLSGGNTIYF,TGTGCCTGGACGGGACTTTCTGGTGGAAACACCATATATTTT,-,TRBJ1-3,TRBV30,-
CASSTRGALSYEQYF,TGTGCCAGTAGTACTCGGGGGGCTTTATCCTACGAGCAGTACTTC,-,TRBJ2-7,TRBV19,-
CATMTSGTNEQFF,TGTGCCACGATGACTAGCGGGACGAATGAGCAGTTCTTC,TRBD2,TRBJ2-1,TRBV10-3,-
CASRSGGTDTQYF,TGTGCCAGCAGGAGCGGGGGCACAGATACGCAGTATTTT,TRBD2,TRBJ2-3,TRBV7-2,-
CASSSLGGSQPQHF,TGTGCCAGCAGCTCCCTAGGGGGTTCCCAGCCCCAGCATTTT,-,TRBJ1-5,TRBV7-2,-
CASSATSGGIEETQYF,TGTGCCAGCAGCGCGACTAGCGGGGGGATTGAGGAGACCCAGTACTTC,TRBD2,TRBJ2-5,TRBV7-9,-
CASSFRGGTGELFF,TGCGCCAGCAGCTTCAGGGGAGGGACCGGGGAGCTGTTTTTT,-,TRBJ2-2,TRBV5-1,few
CASSLVAGLNTEAFF,TGTGCCAGCAGCTTAGTCGCAGGGTTGAACACTGAAGCTTTCTTT,-,TRBJ1-1,TRBV7-2,-
CASSVVVDDYGYTF,TGCGCCAGCAGCGTTGTCGTGGACGACTATGGCTACACCTTC,-,TRBJ1-2,TRBV4-3,few